The next 9 T cell receptor beta chains were all read from a single sample in a study of regulatory T cells in long-lasting Graves disease. Relying on iRepertoire HTBI primers and Arm-PCR of CDR3 regions, the team built TCR beta libraries. TCRdb ran MiXCR on the multiplex PCR reads and lists one entry per CDR3 protein. In the table there are 350,000 to 400,000 distinct CDR3 sequences, roughly 15% of which are singletons. Time point indicated: newly diagnosed GD, antithyroid drugs for less than 3 months. Following extraction of RNA from PBMCs, that RNA was used to make the TCR library. This sample was also put to use in a study of T cells in Graves' hyperthyroidism and ophthalmopathy.

Source: peripheral blood mononuclear cells (PBMCs), taken at new diagnosis, from a patient treated with antithyroid drugs. The receptors come from a young woman with Graves disease.

This clonotype was detected many times. The rearrangement joins TRBV2 to TRBJ1-5; D perhaps matches TRBD1 (5 bases). Trimming took 1 base from V and 6 from J, leaving 10 bases between them. Germline-derived CDR1 and CDR2 are SNHLY and FYNNEI. This CDR3 comprises 14 residues. CDR3 DNA: TGTGCCAGCAGTGAAGAAAACGGGGGTCAGCCCCAGCATTTT. It encodes CASSEENGGQPQHF.

Ten or more counts support this clonotype. This rearrangement joins TRBV11-3 to TRBJ2-3, with 7 nucleotides matching TRBD2. Germline V gene data show CDR1 as SGHNT and CDR2 as YENEEA. The CDR3 covers 15 residues. The J segment lost 9 bases and the V segment lost 6 bases, leaving 15 bases of the junction unmatched. CDR3 DNA: TGTGCCAGCAGTGTGATAGTGGGAGCGGGATCCACGCAGTATTTT. It codes for CASSVIVGAGSTQYF. Together with reference TRBV11-3 and TRBJ2-3, the CDR3 gives the full variable domain: EAGVVQSPRYKIIEKKQPVAFWCNPISGHNTLYWYLQNLGQGPELLIRYENEEAVDDSQLPKDRFSAERLKGVDSTLKIQPAELGDSAVYLCASSVIVGAGSTQYFGPGTRLTVL.

This clonotype came up a few times. The rearrangement links TRBV30 to TRBJ2-7, with D maybe TRBD1 (6 bases). Germline V gene sequence: CDR1 GTSNPN, CDR2 SVGIG (reference sequence). Trimming took off 6 bases at V and 1 base at J, with 22 bases between the two ends. This CDR3 spans 16 amino acids. The CDR3 loop reads CACIPGQRYPSYEQYF. The CDR3 bases are TGTGCCTGCATCCCGGGACAACGATACCCATCCTACGAGCAGTACTTC.

This clonotype appeared a single time. Since a much larger clone is just one base distant, this may be a read error. The chain links TRBV5-5 to TRBJ2-3; D tentatively fits TRBD1 or TRBD2 (5 bases each). The CDR3 spans 15 residues. CDR1 is SGHKS and CDR2 is YYEKEE in the germline V gene (reference sequence). V was cut by 4 bases and J by 6 bases, with 18 bases left in between. CDR3 region: CASSKAGLGTDTQYF. The CDR3, as DNA: TGTGCCAGCAGCAAGGCAGGGTTGGGGACCGATACGCAGTATTTT.

This clonotype was counted between two and nine times. The gene calls are TRBV3-1 and TRBJ2-5; perhaps D is TRBD1 or TRBD2 (6 bases each). V was shortened by 4 bases and J by 3 bases, with 18 bases between the two germline ends. Per the germline V gene, CDR1 is LGHDT and CDR2 is YNNKEL (reference sequence). This CDR3 has 16 amino acids. The CDR3 DNA reads as TGTGCCAGCAGCCTAGGGGGGATTAGAACCAAAGAGACCCAGTACTTC. Protein sequence: CASSLGGIRTKETQYF.

This clonotype was counted a few times. The rearrangement uses TRBV6-2 or TRBV6-3 and TRBJ2-7; 7 nucleotides agree with TRBD1. This CDR3 spans 13 amino acids. V was pared by 0 bases and J by 7 bases, with 3 bases of the junction left unmatched. The V gene's germline CDR1 is MNHEY and CDR2 SVGEGT. The CDR3 region has the DNA TGTGCCAGCAGTTACTCGGGACAGTGGGAGCAGTACTTC. Residues: CASSYSGQWEQYF.

This clonotype appeared many times. The V and J genes are TRBV11-2 and TRBJ2-7; D is tentatively TRBD1 or TRBD2 (5 bases each). V lost 6 bases, J lost 6 bases, and 18 bases lay in between. The CDR3 runs 14 residues. The germline CDR1 and CDR2 sequences are SGHAT and FQNNGV. The DNA for the CDR3 is TGTGCCAGCAGTCGACTAAGGGGCCAGAGCGAGCAGTACTTC. As protein: CASSRLRGQSEQYF.

The chain uses TRBV9 and TRBJ2-2; no clear D gene. CDR1 is SGDLS and CDR2 is YYNGEE in the germline V gene. V dropped 2 bases and J dropped 4 bases, with 12 bases sitting between them. The CDR3 is 15 amino acids. CDR3 sequence reads: CASSVSLVGTGELFF. The CDR3 nucleotides are TGTGCCAGCAGCGTTTCGTTGGTGGGCACCGGGGAGCTGTTTTTT. The full variable domain, with the rest looked up from reference TRBV9 and TRBJ2-2, is DSGVTQTPKHLITATGQRVTLRCSPRSGDLSVYWYQQSLDQGLQFLIQYYNGEERAKGNILERFSAQQFPDLHSELNLSSLELGDSALYFCASSVSLVGTGELFFGEGSRLTVL.

This clonotype came up many times. CDR3 coding DNA: TGTGCCAGCAAAGACGGCTCCTATAATTCACCCCTCCACTTT. Translation gives CASKDGSYNSPLHF. The chain recombines TRBV6-1 with TRBJ1-6; D is unresolved. The CDR3 runs to 14 residues. Trimming stripped 7 bases from V and 0 bases from J, with 7 bases between. The V gene's germline CDR1 is MNHNS and CDR2 SASEGT.